This T cell receptor (beta chain) was observed in a study of blood T cells in healthy people across ages. As for the study in general: With template switching, about one barcoded beta molecule was captured per two T cells.

Study observations and caveats: Calculation of diversity from one million T cells yielded estimates considered to be underestimates.

Worth noting for this clonotype: Its specificity is unknown.

Together with a sample-barcoded 5' primer, a J-beta primer mix was included in a second PCR lasting about 7 to 11 cycles. TCRdb called the 5' RACE reads again in MiXCR, with one record for every CDR3 protein. The data hold over 1,500,000 distinct CDR3 sequences, with 30% to 40% observed a single time. Sample: blood. This clonotype originated in a human donor in good health.

The CDR3 spells CATRDRGKGANVLTF. CDR3 sequence (DNA): TGCGCCACTAGGGACAGGGGAAAAGGGGCCAACGTCCTGACTTTC. This chain uses TRBV4-1 with TRBJ2-6; TRBD1 aligns across 10 bases. The V segment lost 10 bases and the J segment 4 bases; nucleotides outside the gene matches: 7. Germline V lookup: CDR1 MGHRA, CDR2 YSYEKL. The CDR3 spans 15 residues.